Shown below are 19 T cell receptor beta chains from a single sample sequenced in a study of early T cells in non-severe SARS-CoV-2 infection. Each CDR3 protein gets one entry after TCRdb re-called the 5' RACE reads with MiXCR. In the table there are about 86,000 distinct CDR3 sequences, around 15% of which are singletons. Sequencing used whole blood. The receptors here all came from an adult who was a healthcare worker with PCR-confirmed SARS-CoV-2 infection or an uninfected control (not recorded which).

This sequence joins TRBV11-2 and TRBJ2-3; TRBD2 agrees at 10 bases. CDR3 length equals 15 residues. Per germline, CDR1 SGHAT and CDR2 FQNNGV. With 6 bases clipped from V and 5 bases from J, the junction kept 8 bases outside the gene matches. The DNA of the CDR3 is TGTGCCAGCAGTTTAAGCGGGAGGGCCCAAGATACGCAGTATTTT. Translated, it gives CASSLSGRAQDTQYF.

In its sample, this clonotype was seen a few times. V and J are TRBV4-1 and TRBJ1-5; D might be TRBD1 (5 bases). V lost 0 bases and J 2 bases, leaving 8 bases between the germline ends. Germline values: CDR1 MGHRA, CDR2 YSYEKL. This CDR3 region has 15 residues. The CDR3 loop is CASSQDGRGNQPQHF. The CDR3 coding sequence is TGCGCCAGCAGCCAAGATGGCAGGGGCAATCAGCCCCAGCATTTT.

This clonotype was seen more than once but under ten times. The chain recombines TRBV7-9 with TRBJ1-6, with no clear D. CDR1 and CDR2 (germline): SEHNR, FQNEAQ (reference sequence). Trimming took off 4 bases at V and 9 bases at J, with 16 bases between the two ends. The CDR3 sequence is 15 residues long. The CDR3 loop is CASSSAGPTFSPLHF. The CDR3 DNA reads TGTGCCAGCAGCTCGGCCGGCCCGACCTTTTCACCCCTCCACTTT.

The rearrangement links TRBV27 to TRBJ1-5; D is uncertain. V was cut by 10 bases and J by 3 bases, with 10 bases left in between. This CDR3 has 12 residues. Germline V CDR1 and CDR2: MNHEY, SMNVEV (reference sequence). CDR3 in DNA: TGTGCCACCGGCGGTTACAATCAGCCCCAGCATTTT. Translated: CATGGYNQPQHF.

As regards this clonotype: Compared with germline, one end of the junction differs, possibly owing to a read error. V is TRBV6-6 and J is TRBJ2-3, with 9 bases aligning to TRBD2. Germline CDR1 reads MNHNY; CDR2 reads SVGAGI (reference sequence). The CDR3 covers 13 residues. The CDR3: CASSYAPTSGGDF. In DNA form, the CDR3 reads TGTGCCAGCAGTTACGCCCCGACTAGCGGTGGGGATTTT.

This clonotype came up many times. The chain recombines TRBV28 with TRBJ2-5, with D possibly matching TRBD1 (5 bases). Germline V gene sequence: CDR1 MDHEN, CDR2 SYDVKM. V lost 3 bases, J lost 0 bases, and 11 bases lay in between. The CDR3 contains 15 residues. As DNA, the CDR3 is TGTGCCAGCAGTTTTATCCGCAGGGACCAAGAGACCCAGTACTTC. It is translated as CASSFIRRDQETQYF.

V usage is TRBV19 and J usage is TRBJ2-7, with a possible D match to TRBD1 (5 bases). CDR1 is LNHDA, CDR2 SQIVND, per germline (reference sequence). Trimming pared 0 bases from V and 3 bases from J, leaving 6 bases between. The CDR3 spans 13 residues. The CDR3 sequence is CASSIDRDYEQYF. As DNA, the CDR3 is TGTGCCAGTAGTATAGACAGGGACTACGAGCAGTACTTC.

The chain carries TRBV6-5 and TRBJ1-1, with 7 bases matching TRBD1. CDR1 MNHEY and CDR2 SVGAGI come from the germline V gene. J was trimmed by 4 bases and V by 8 bases; bases with no gene match: 10. The CDR3 is made up of 14 amino acids. The CDR3 region is CASLGAGGFTEAFF. CDR3 coding DNA: TGTGCCAGCCTCGGAGCAGGGGGGTTCACTGAAGCTTTCTTT.

The table lists this clonotype with a few counts. The chain uses TRBV28 and TRBJ1-3; 9 nucleotides line up with TRBD1. The CDR3 runs 16 residues. J lost 4 bases, V lost 4 bases, and 8 bases had no gene match. Germline assignment: CDR1 MDHEN and CDR2 SYDVKM. The CDR3 nucleotides read TGTGCCAGCAGTTCCTCGGGACAGGGTGCGGGAAACACCATATATTTT. Residues: CASSSSGQGAGNTIYF. The full variable domain, completed using reference TRBV28 and TRBJ1-3, is DVKVTQSSRYLVKRTGEKVFLECVQDMDHENMFWYRQDPGLGLRLIYFSYDVKMKEKGDIPEGYSVSREKKERFSLILESASTNQTSMYLCASSSSGQGAGNTIYFGEGSWLTVV.

This clonotype was seen a few times. The CDR3 sequence is CASSQGLAGSGTDTQYF. CDR3 bases: TGCGCCAGCAGCCAAGGACTAGCGGGAAGTGGGACAGATACGCAGTATTTT. The chain has TRBV4-1 and TRBJ2-3; 11 bases align to TRBD2. The CDR3 consists of 17 residues. J lost 3 bases, V lost 1 base, and 6 bases had no gene match. The V gene's germline CDR1 is MGHRA and CDR2 YSYEKL.

The J gene is TRBJ2-2, the V gene TRBV5-6; TRBD1 matches 8 bases. In germline, CDR1 is SGHDT, CDR2 YYEEEE. CDR3 size: 19 residues. The J segment lost 5 bases and the V segment lost 0 bases, leaving 15 bases of the junction unmatched. CDR3 nucleotides: TGTGCCAGCAGCTTGGCCGGGGTTGCTTGGCAGGGGGCTACCGGGGAGCTGTTTTTT. Protein product: CASSLAGVAWQGATGELFF.

This clonotype is a singleton in its sample. The junction departs from the called germline gene at one end, perhaps through a read error. V gene TRBV5-1 combines with J gene TRBJ2-7; a weak D match, TRBD1 (6 bases). Looked up from germline, CDR1 is SGHRS and CDR2 is YFSETQ. This CDR3 comprises 15 residues. CDR3 nucleotide sequence: TGCGCCAGCAGCTCGGACAGCCTCAGGGCCTACGAGCTGTACTTC. This gives the protein CASSSDSLRAYELYF.

This clonotype appeared a few times. The CDR3 spells CSARRTSGANVLTF. The CDR3 region has the DNA TGCAGTGCTAGACGGACCTCTGGGGCCAACGTCCTGACTTTC. The chain links TRBV20-1 to TRBJ2-6; D is undetermined. The CDR3 sequence is 14 residues long. V shed 2 bases and J shed 0 bases, with 5 bases lying between them. Germline V CDR1 and CDR2: DFQATT, SNEGSKA (reference sequence).

This clonotype has a count of ten or more. The chain carries TRBV25-1 and TRBJ2-5, with D perhaps TRBD2 (5 bases). The V gene's germline CDR1 is MGHDK and CDR2 SYGVNS. The V end was cut by 9 bases, the J end by 7 bases, with 15 bases between. The CDR3 has 12 residues. Here the CDR3 reads CASSPGGGTQYF. In DNA form, the CDR3 reads TGTGCCAGTTCTCCTGGAGGAGGGACCCAGTACTTC.

This clonotype appeared a single time. At one end, the junction sequence differs from germline, possibly due to a read error. The rearrangement uses TRBV10-3 and TRBJ2-5; 8 bases are a match to TRBD1. The CDR3 spans 14 residues. Germline CDR1 ENHRY, CDR2 SYGVKD. As DNA, the CDR3 is TGTGCCATCAGCCAAACAGGGGGTCAAGGGACCCAGTACTTC. Translation: CAISQTGGQGTQYF.

The genes are TRBV29-1 and TRBJ2-2; no firm D call. The germline CDR1 and CDR2 sequences are SQVTM and ANQGSEA. The V and J ends lost 4 bases and 0 bases respectively, with 9 bases between them. The CDR3 is 14 amino acids. The CDR3 loop reads CSVALIANTGELFF. The CDR3 DNA sequence: TGCAGCGTTGCACTTATCGCGAACACCGGGGAGCTGTTTTTT.

This clonotype has more than one count but fewer than ten. The chain employs TRBV7-3 and TRBJ2-2; 10 nucleotides agree with TRBD2. The CDR3 spans 18 residues. V lost 2 bases and J lost 2; bases outside the gene matches: 8. Germline V lookup: CDR1 SGHTA, CDR2 FQGTGA. CDR3 coding DNA: TGTGCCAGCAGCTTATCAGTAGCGGGAGGCCTAAACACCGGGGAGCTGTTTTTT. It codes for CASSLSVAGGLNTGELFF. The full variable domain, its missing parts supplied by reference TRBV7-3 and TRBJ2-2, is GAGVSQTPSNKVTEKGKYVELRCDPISGHTALYWYRQSLGQGPEFLIYFQGTGAADDSGLPNDRFFAVRPEGSVSTLKIQRTERGDSAVYLCASSLSVAGGLNTGELFFGEGSRLTVL.

The chain employs TRBV29-1 and TRBJ2-7; D might be TRBD1 or TRBD2, each matching 6 bases. The germline V and J ends were trimmed by 2 bases and 3 bases, with 17 bases remaining between them. Germline V lookup: CDR1 SQVTM, CDR2 ANQGSEA. The CDR3 runs 15 residues. CDR3 residues: CSVELGGRPDYEQYF. In DNA, the CDR3 is TGCAGCGTTGAATTAGGGGGGCGACCCGACTACGAGCAGTACTTC.

This clonotype occurred a few times. This chain's CDR3 is CASSVGTGRNTEAFF. CDR3 sequence (DNA): TGTGCCAGCAGTGTCGGGACAGGCAGGAACACTGAAGCTTTCTTT. The rearrangement uses TRBV6-4 and TRBJ1-1; 8 positions agree with TRBD1. Germline V gives CDR1 MRHNA, CDR2 SNTAGT. The CDR3 contains 15 residues. After removal of 4 bases from V and 1 base from J, the junction contained 5 bases not matched to a gene.